The clone carrying this T cell receptor (beta chain) appeared a single time. Only cases whose brain tissue showed the highest T cell transcript signatures were sequenced. At least one anti-epileptic drug was given before surgery. Sequencing was performed with immunoSEQ multiplex PCR; in TCRdb, only in-frame clones are kept and a portion is missing. This sample has 110,000 or so clones, with around 94% found just once. This CDR3 is 13 amino acids long. In germline, CDR1 is SGHVT, CDR2 SQSDAQ. Trimming left V 5 bases short and J 1 base short, with 8 bases between. This entry belongs to a study of brain T cells in children with intractable seizures.

Here the sequenced sample was peripheral blood, taken at surgery. The chain employs TRBV7-4 and TRBJ1-2; D is ambiguous. The sequence was collected from a boy younger than two with hemimegalencephaly and intractable seizures. CDR3 sequence (DNA): TGTGCCAGCAGCGCACCTTATAACTATGGCTACACCTTC. Translating it yields CASSAPYNYGYTF.